Following are 20 T cell receptor beta chains from one sample sequenced in a study of Ad26.COV2.S vaccination and SARS-CoV-2 variants. Profiled with immunoSEQ multiplex PCR; TCRdb holds only in-frame clones, not every one. The sample has a few hundred thousand clones; around 86% are singletons. Treatment described: around 19 received Ad26.COV2.S at low or high dose, single or two shots; a few received placebo; per-sample allocation not given. Sampling occurred on day 63 after the first vaccine or placebo injection. The sequencing here drew on peripheral blood, taken in a trial of Ad26.COV2.S vaccine versus placebo. Receptors were obtained from a person between 18 and 60 years old who received the Ad26.COV2.S COVID-19 vaccine or a placebo.

The sample holds a few counts of this clone. V is TRBV6-1 and J is TRBJ1-3, with TRBD1 identical over 7 bases. The CDR3 is 16 residues long. V was pared by 4 bases and J by 0 bases, with 6 bases of the junction left unmatched. Germline lookup yields CDR1 MNHNS and CDR2 SASEGT. The CDR3 loop is CASSAYRGYSGNTIYF. CDR3 bases: TGTGCCAGCAGTGCATACAGGGGATACTCTGGAAACACCATATATTTT.

The V and J genes are TRBV11-2 and TRBJ2-7; D not resolved. The CDR3 loop spans 11 amino acids. CDR1 is SGHAT and CDR2 is FQNNGV in the germline V gene. Trimming took 5 bases from V and 4 from J, leaving 6 bases between them. The CDR3 region has the DNA TGTGCCAGCAGCGTACAATACGAGCAGTACTTC. Translated, it gives CASSVQYEQYF.

In this sample, this clone turned up once. The V call is TRBV27, the J call TRBJ2-7; D may be TRBD1 (6 bases). Trimming left V 8 bases short and J 2 bases short, with 13 bases between. The CDR3 has 13 residues. In germline, CDR1 is MNHEY, CDR2 SMNVEV (reference sequence). CDR3 in amino acids: CASGRDTAYEQYF. In nucleotides, the CDR3 is TGTGCCAGCGGTCGGGACACAGCCTACGAGCAGTACTTC.

The chain has TRBV4-3 and TRBJ2-3; TRBD2 matches at 8 bases. The CDR3 extends over 16 amino acids. Germline V lookup: CDR1 LGHNA, CDR2 YSLEER. V was clipped by 0 bases and J by 3 bases; unmatched bases: 5. The CDR3 DNA reads as TGCGCCAGCAGCCAAGACAGCGGGGGACGAACAGATACGCAGTATTTT. As protein: CASSQDSGGRTDTQYF.

CDR3 coding DNA: TGTGCCAGCAGCGAAAGACAGGGAGAGACCCAGTACTTC. Residues: CASSERQGETQYF. The chain carries TRBV9 and TRBJ2-5; TRBD1 agrees at 7 bases. Germline-derived CDR1 and CDR2 are SGDLS and YYNGEE. V trimming: 3 bases; J trimming: 4 bases; junction bases outside the gene matches: 3. CDR3 length equals 13 residues.

The chain couples TRBV28 to TRBJ2-5; 7 bases fit TRBD2. In germline, CDR1 is MDHEN, CDR2 SYDVKM. The CDR3 has 17 amino acids. V was pared by 1 base and J by 2 bases, with 10 bases of the junction left unmatched. The CDR3 DNA follows: TGTGCCAGCAGTTTATCGATTCGAGGCGGGGGTCAAGAGACCCAGTACTTC. As protein: CASSLSIRGGGQETQYF.

The sample holds a few counts of this clone. CDR3 in amino acids: CASSEWTGLEAFF. For the CDR3, the DNA is TGTGCCAGCAGCGAATGGACAGGGCTAGAAGCTTTCTTT. This rearrangement joins TRBV12-3 or TRBV12-4 to TRBJ1-1; TRBD1 matches 8 bases. V shed 6 bases and J 8 bases; nucleotides not matched to a gene: 8. The CDR3 is 13 amino acids.

The chain carries TRBV4-2 and TRBJ2-2; D gene uncertain. V was clipped by 2 bases and J by 5 bases, with 9 bases between them. Germline values: CDR1 LGHNA, CDR2 YNFKEQ. This CDR3 has 14 residues. CDR3 nucleotides: TGTGCCAGCAGCCAAACCACAAGGACCGGGGAGCTGTTTTTT. It is translated as CASSQTTRTGELFF.

V and J are TRBV5-1 and TRBJ1-4, with 7 bases matching TRBD1. This CDR3 contains 14 residues. Trimming at V came to 5 bases and at J to 4 bases, leaving 5 bases not matched to a gene. Germline CDR1 reads SGHRS; CDR2 reads YFSETQ. The CDR3 DNA is TGCGCCAGCAGGCCAGGACAGGTTAATGAAAAACTGTTTTTT. Protein product: CASRPGQVNEKLFF.

V usage is TRBV15 and J usage is TRBJ1-1; a weak D match, TRBD1 (5 bases). Germline loops: CDR1 LNHNV, CDR2 YYDKDF (reference sequence). This CDR3 has 14 amino acids. Trimming cost V 3 bases and J 1 base, with 9 bases left between them. CDR3 sequence: CATSRGVSNTEAFF. The CDR3 DNA is TGTGCCACCAGCAGGGGGGTATCGAACACTGAAGCTTTCTTT.

The chain couples TRBV4-1 to TRBJ1-1; 7 bases agree with TRBD1. This CDR3 comprises 16 residues. CDR1 is MGHRA and CDR2 is YSYEKL in the germline V gene. With V trimmed by 3 bases and J by 5 bases, 12 bases remained unmatched. This chain's CDR3 is CASSQTPTGVWTEAFF. CDR3 nucleotide sequence: TGCGCCAGCAGCCAGACTCCCACAGGGGTTTGGACTGAAGCTTTCTTT.

V is TRBV7-6 and J is TRBJ2-2; 8 nucleotides line up with TRBD2. This CDR3 spans 16 amino acids. The germline gives CDR1 SGHVS, CDR2 FNYEAQ. V gave up 5 bases and J gave up 0 bases; unmatched junction bases: 5. This chain's CDR3 is CASSLRGGANTGELFF. The CDR3 coding sequence is TGTGCCAGCAGCCTCCGGGGGGGCGCGAACACCGGGGAGCTGTTTTTT.

V is TRBV5-1 and J is TRBJ1-1; the D gene is possibly TRBD1 (6 bases). The CDR3 covers 15 residues. Germline V gene sequence: CDR1 SGHRS, CDR2 YFSETQ. Trimming cost V 4 bases and J 1 base, with 14 bases left between them. This CDR3 is CASSPQQGGNTEAFF. CDR3 DNA sequence: TGCGCCAGCAGCCCCCAACAGGGAGGGAACACTGAAGCTTTCTTT. The whole variable domain, remainder taken from reference TRBV5-1 and TRBJ1-1, is KAGVTQTPRYLIKTRGQQVTLSCSPISGHRSVSWYQQTPGQGLQFLFEYFSETQRNKGNFPGRFSGRQFSNSRSEMNVSTLELGDSALYLCASSPQQGGNTEAFFGQGTRLTVV.

The chain carries TRBV27 and TRBJ1-2, with D possibly matching TRBD1 (5 bases). The length of the CDR3 is 15 residues. Per the germline V gene, CDR1 is MNHEY and CDR2 is SMNVEV (reference sequence). Between the trimmed V and J ends, which lost 0 bases and 1 base, there was a span of 9 bases. The CDR3 spells CASSLSIQGNYGYTF. CDR3 bases: TGTGCCAGCAGTTTATCGATCCAGGGTAACTATGGCTACACCTTC.

The DNA for the CDR3 is TGCGCCAGCAGCCCTGAAGGCGGGATCCAAGAGACCCAGTACTTC. Its protein product is CASSPEGGIQETQYF. The V and J genes are TRBV5-1 and TRBJ2-5; the D gene is possibly TRBD2 (6 bases). The germline V gene encodes CDR1 SGHRS and CDR2 YFSETQ. The CDR3 covers 15 residues. The germline V and J ends were trimmed by 4 bases and 1 base, with 14 bases remaining between them.

The table lists this clone with a few counts. The genes are TRBV11-1 and TRBJ1-6; no clear D. The germline V gene encodes CDR1 SGHAT and CDR2 FQDESV (reference sequence). The V and J ends lost 6 bases and 19 bases respectively, with 16 bases between them. This CDR3 is 11 amino acids long. The CDR3 DNA reads as TGTGCCAGCAGGGCGACGGAACTAGTACACTTT. Its translation: CASRATELVHF.

CDR3 region: CAWSLQGTEAFF. For the CDR3, the DNA is TGTGCCTGGAGTCTCCAAGGGACTGAAGCTTTCTTT. The chain has TRBV30 and TRBJ1-1, with no clear D. The germline CDR1 and CDR2 sequences are GTSNPN and SVGIG (reference sequence). The CDR3 contains 12 residues. V shed 2 bases and J shed 5 bases, with 9 bases lying between them.

The chain combines TRBV6-1 with TRBJ2-3, with 8 nucleotides matching TRBD2. J gave up 4 bases and V 1 base, and 4 bases lay outside the gene matches. The CDR3 contains 15 residues. Germline V gene data show CDR1 as MNHNS and CDR2 as SASEGT. The CDR3 sequence is CASSEDGAGADTQYF. DNA of the CDR3: TGTGCCAGCAGTGAAGACGGAGCGGGGGCAGATACGCAGTATTTT.

This CDR3 is CAISGSVGNDEQFF. The CDR3 nucleotides read TGTGCCATCAGTGGGTCAGTGGGGAACGATGAGCAGTTCTTC. The rearrangement uses TRBV10-3 and TRBJ2-1; the D is unclear. Trimming cost V 4 bases and J 8 bases, with 15 bases left between them. The length of the CDR3 is 14 residues. Germline lookup yields CDR1 ENHRY and CDR2 SYGVKD.

This clone showed up just once. The chain couples TRBV7-9 to TRBJ1-2; 10 nucleotides agree with TRBD1. The V and J ends lost 6 bases and 8 bases, in that order; junction bases with no gene match: 6. CDR3 length equals 13 residues. The V gene's germline CDR1 is SEHNR and CDR2 FQNEAQ (reference sequence). The CDR3 here is CASRSGQGTGYTF. The CDR3 nucleotides read TGTGCCAGCAGATCGGGACAGGGGACCGGCTACACCTTC.